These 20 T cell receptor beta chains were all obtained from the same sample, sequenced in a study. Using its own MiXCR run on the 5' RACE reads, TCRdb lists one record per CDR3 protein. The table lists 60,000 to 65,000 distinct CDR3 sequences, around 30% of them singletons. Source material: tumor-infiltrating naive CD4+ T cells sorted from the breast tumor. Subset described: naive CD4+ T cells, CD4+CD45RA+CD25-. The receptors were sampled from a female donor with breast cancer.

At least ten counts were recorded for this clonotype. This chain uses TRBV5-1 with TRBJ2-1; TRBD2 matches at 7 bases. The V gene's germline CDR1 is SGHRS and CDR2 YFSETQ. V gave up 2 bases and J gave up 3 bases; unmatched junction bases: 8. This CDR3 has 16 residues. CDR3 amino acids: CASSFGPSGNYNEQFF. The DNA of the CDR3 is TGCGCCAGCAGCTTCGGCCCTAGCGGAAACTACAATGAGCAGTTCTTC.

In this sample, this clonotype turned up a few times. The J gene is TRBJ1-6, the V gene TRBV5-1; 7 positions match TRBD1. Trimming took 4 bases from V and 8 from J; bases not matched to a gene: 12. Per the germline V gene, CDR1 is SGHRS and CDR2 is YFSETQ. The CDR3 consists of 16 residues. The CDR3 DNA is TGCGCCAGCAGCCCCGGGACAGCCAACCGGGATTCACCCCTCCACTTT. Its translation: CASSPGTANRDSPLHF.

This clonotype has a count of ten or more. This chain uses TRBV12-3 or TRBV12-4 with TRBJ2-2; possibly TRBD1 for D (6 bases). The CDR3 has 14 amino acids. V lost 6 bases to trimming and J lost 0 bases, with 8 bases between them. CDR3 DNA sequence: TGTGCCAGCAGGGACAGTCCGAACACCGGGGAGCTGTTTTTT. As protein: CASRDSPNTGELFF.

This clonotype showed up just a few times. The CDR3 sequence: CASSLSSVSTDTQYF. CDR3 DNA: TGTGCCAGCAGCTTGTCCTCGGTTAGCACAGATACGCAGTATTTT. The chain uses TRBV5-4 and TRBJ2-3, with no clear D. This CDR3 has 15 residues. Germline values: CDR1 SGHNT, CDR2 YYREEE (reference sequence). V shed 1 base and J shed 0 bases, with 9 bases lying between them.

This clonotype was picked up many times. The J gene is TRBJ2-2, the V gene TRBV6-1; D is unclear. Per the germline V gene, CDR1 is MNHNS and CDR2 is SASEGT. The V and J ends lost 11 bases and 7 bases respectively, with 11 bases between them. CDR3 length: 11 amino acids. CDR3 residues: CAGAQLGELFF. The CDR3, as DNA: TGTGCCGGAGCCCAACTCGGGGAGCTGTTTTTT.

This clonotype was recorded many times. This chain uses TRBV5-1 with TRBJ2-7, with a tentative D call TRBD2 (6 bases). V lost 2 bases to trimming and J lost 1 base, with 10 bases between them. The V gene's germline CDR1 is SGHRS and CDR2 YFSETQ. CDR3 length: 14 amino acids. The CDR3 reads CASSFTAGSYEQYF. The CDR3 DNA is TGCGCCAGCAGCTTTACGGCGGGGTCCTACGAGCAGTACTTC. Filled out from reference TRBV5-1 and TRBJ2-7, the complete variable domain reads KAGVTQTPRYLIKTRGQQVTLSCSPISGHRSVSWYQQTPGQGLQFLFEYFSETQRNKGNFPGRFSGRQFSNSRSEMNVSTLELGDSALYLCASSFTAGSYEQYFGPGTRLTVT.

CDR3 loop: CASSVDSGGNTIYF. Here the CDR3 DNA reads TGTGCCAGCAGCGTGGACTCGGGAGGAAACACCATATATTTT. The chain is built from TRBV7-9 and TRBJ1-3; D uncertain. V was pared by 5 bases and J by 4 bases, with 12 bases between. Germline lookup yields CDR1 SEHNR and CDR2 FQNEAQ (reference sequence). The CDR3 contains 14 residues.

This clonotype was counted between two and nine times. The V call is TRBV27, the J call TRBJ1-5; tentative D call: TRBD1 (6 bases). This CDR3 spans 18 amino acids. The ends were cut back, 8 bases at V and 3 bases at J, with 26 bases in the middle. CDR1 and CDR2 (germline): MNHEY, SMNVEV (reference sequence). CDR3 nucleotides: TGTGCCAGCGGCACAAGCCACAGGGACCTAAGGCCCAATCAGCCCCAGCATTTT. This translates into CASGTSHRDLRPNQPQHF.

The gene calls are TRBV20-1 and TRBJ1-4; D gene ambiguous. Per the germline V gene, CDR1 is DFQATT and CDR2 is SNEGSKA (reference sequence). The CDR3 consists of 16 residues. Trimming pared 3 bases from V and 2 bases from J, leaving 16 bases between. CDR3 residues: CSARPRKGFTNEKLFF. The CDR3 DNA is TGCAGTGCTAGGCCCAGGAAAGGGTTCACTAATGAAAAACTGTTTTTT.

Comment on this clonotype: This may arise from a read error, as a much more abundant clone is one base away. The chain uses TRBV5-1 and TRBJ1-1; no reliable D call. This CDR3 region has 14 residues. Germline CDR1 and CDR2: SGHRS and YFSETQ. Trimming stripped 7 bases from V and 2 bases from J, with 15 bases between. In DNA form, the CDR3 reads TGCGCCAGCCAATTAGGCAGGATAAACACTGAAGCTTTCTTT. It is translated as CASQLGRINTEAFF.

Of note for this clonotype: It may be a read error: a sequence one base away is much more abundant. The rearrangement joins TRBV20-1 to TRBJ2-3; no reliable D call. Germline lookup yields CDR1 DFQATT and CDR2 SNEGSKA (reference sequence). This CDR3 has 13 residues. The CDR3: CGASSLPTDTQYF. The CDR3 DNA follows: TGCGGTGCTAGTAGCCTTCCCACAGATACGCAGTATTTT.

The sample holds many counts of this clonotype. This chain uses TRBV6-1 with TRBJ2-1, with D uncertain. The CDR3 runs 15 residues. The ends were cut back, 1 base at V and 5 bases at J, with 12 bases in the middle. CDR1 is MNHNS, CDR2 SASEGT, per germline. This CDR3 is CASSEEYGYNNEQFF. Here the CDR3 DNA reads TGTGCCAGCAGTGAAGAGTACGGGTACAACAATGAGCAGTTCTTC.

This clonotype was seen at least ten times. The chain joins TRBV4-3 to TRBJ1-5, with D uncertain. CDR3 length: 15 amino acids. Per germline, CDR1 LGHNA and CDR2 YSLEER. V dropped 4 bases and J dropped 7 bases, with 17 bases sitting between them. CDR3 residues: CASSPQIGIGQPQHF. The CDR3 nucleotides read TGCGCCAGCAGCCCCCAGATAGGGATAGGACAGCCCCAGCATTTT.

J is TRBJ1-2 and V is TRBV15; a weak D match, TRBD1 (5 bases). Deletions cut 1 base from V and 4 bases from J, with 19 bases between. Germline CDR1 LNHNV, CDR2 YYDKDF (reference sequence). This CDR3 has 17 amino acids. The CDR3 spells CATSRAPAAGRGYGYTF. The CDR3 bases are TGTGCCACCAGCAGAGCCCCTGCCGCAGGGAGAGGCTATGGCTACACCTTC.

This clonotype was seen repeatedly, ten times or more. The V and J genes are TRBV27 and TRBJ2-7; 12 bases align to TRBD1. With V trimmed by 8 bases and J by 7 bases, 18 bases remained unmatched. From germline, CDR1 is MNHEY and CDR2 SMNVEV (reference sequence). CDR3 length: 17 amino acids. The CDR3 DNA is TGTGCCAGCTATCACGTCCGGGACAGGGGGCATTCGGGAGAGCAGTACTTC. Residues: CASYHVRDRGHSGEQYF.

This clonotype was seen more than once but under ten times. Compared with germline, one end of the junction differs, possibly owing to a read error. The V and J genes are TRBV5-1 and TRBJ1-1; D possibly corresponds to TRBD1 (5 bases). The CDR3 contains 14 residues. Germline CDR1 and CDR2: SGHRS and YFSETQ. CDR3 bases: TGTGCCAGCAGCTTGGGGCAGGCGAACACTGAAGCTTTCTTT. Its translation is CASSLGQANTEAFF.

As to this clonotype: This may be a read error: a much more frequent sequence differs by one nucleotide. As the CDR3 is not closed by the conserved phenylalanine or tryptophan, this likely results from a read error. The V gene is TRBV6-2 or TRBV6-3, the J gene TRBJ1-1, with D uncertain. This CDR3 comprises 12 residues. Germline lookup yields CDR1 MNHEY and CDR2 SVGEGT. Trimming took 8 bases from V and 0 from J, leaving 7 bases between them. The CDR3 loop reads CASGEMNTEAFL. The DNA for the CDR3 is TGTGCCAGCGGGGAGATGAACACTGAAGCTTTCCTT.

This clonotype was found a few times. The CDR3 region has the DNA TGTGCCAGCAGTCCTGGACAGGGTGGACGAAGCTCCTACAATGAGCAGTTCTTC. Its protein product is CASSPGQGGRSSYNEQFF. The chain links TRBV7-7 to TRBJ2-1; 8 bases match TRBD1. V gave up 6 bases and J gave up 0 bases; unmatched junction bases: 13. Germline V CDR1 and CDR2: SSHAT, FNYEAQ (reference sequence). CDR3 length: 18 amino acids.

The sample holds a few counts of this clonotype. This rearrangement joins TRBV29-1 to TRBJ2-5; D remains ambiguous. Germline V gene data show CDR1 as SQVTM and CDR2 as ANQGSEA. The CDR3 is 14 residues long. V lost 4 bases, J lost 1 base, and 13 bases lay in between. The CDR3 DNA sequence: TGCAGCGTTGCACAGAGCCCTAGCCAAGAGACCCAGTACTTC. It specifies CSVAQSPSQETQYF. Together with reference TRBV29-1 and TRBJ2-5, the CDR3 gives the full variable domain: SAVISQKPSRDICQRGTSLTIQCQVDSQVTMMFWYRQQPGQSLTLIATANQGSEATYESGFVIDKFPISRPNLTFSTLTVSNMSPEDSSIYLCSVAQSPSQETQYFGPGTRLLVL.

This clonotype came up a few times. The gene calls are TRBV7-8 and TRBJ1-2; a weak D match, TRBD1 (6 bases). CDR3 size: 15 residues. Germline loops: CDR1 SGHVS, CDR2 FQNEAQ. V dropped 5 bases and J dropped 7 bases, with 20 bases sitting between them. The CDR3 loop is CASSTGRTGFRGYTF. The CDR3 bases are TGTGCCAGCAGCACGGGAAGAACAGGGTTCCGTGGCTACACCTTC.